These 20 T cell receptor beta chains originate from one sample sequenced in a study of blood T cell repertoires in COVID-19. The data were produced by immunoSEQ multiplex PCR, yet TCRdb's version contains in-frame clones alone and is incomplete. Of some 320,000 clones in the sample, roughly 91% were seen once. The material sequenced was PBMCs or T cells enriched from blood (not recorded which). Receptors were obtained from a woman aged 45-59 years who had been exposed to COVID-19.

The chain is built from TRBV19 and TRBJ2-3, with D perhaps matching TRBD2 (6 bases). Trimming cost V 11 bases and J 4 bases, with 16 bases left between them. Germline V gene lookup returns CDR1 LNHDA and CDR2 SQIVND (reference sequence). The CDR3 is made up of 13 amino acids. CDR3 sequence reads: CACGLRDPDTQYF. The CDR3, as DNA: TGTGCCTGCGGGTTGCGGGACCCAGATACGCAGTATTTT.

J is TRBJ2-2 and V is TRBV25-1; 12 bases are a match to TRBD1. Per germline, CDR1 MGHDK and CDR2 SYGVNS. Losses at the gene ends were 7 bases for V and 5 bases for J; bases not matched to a gene: 11. The CDR3 is made up of 17 amino acids. CDR3 sequence: CASTFRGGQGATGELFF. The CDR3 DNA is TGTGCCAGCACCTTCCGAGGGGGACAGGGGGCAACCGGGGAGCTGTTTTTT.

The chain joins TRBV28 to TRBJ1-2, with 9 nucleotides matching TRBD1. CDR1 is MDHEN and CDR2 is SYDVKM in the germline V gene. The CDR3 runs to 14 residues. The V and J ends lost 5 bases and 3 bases, in that order; junction bases with no gene match: 4. CDR3 sequence reads: CASSTGTGHYGYTF. The CDR3 DNA follows: TGTGCCAGCAGTACCGGGACAGGGCACTATGGCTACACCTTC.

The V and J genes are TRBV4-2 and TRBJ2-3; 12 nucleotides match TRBD2. Germline V gene sequence: CDR1 LGHNA, CDR2 YNFKEQ. This CDR3 has 17 residues. After removal of 0 bases from V and 5 bases from J, the junction contained 6 bases not matched to a gene. The CDR3 loop reads CASSQDPASGGVDTQYF. The CDR3 coding sequence is TGTGCCAGCAGCCAAGATCCGGCTAGCGGGGGGGTAGATACGCAGTATTTT.

The chain joins TRBV3-1 (or the pseudogene TRBV3-2) to TRBJ2-5; TRBD2 matches 11 bases. The CDR3 spans 16 residues. The junction had 4 bases not matched to a gene; V was cut back by 1 base and J by 3 bases. In germline, CDR1 is LGHDT, CDR2 YNNKEL (reference sequence). CDR3 loop: CASSQGLAGGEETQYF. In DNA, the CDR3 is TGTGCCAGCAGCCAAGGCCTAGCGGGGGGCGAAGAGACCCAGTACTTC.

The V call is TRBV9, the J call TRBJ1-2, with 8 bases identical to TRBD1. Germline V gene sequence: CDR1 SGDLS, CDR2 YYNGEE. The CDR3 covers 16 residues. The V segment lost 3 bases and the J segment 4 bases; nucleotides outside the gene matches: 11. The CDR3 loop reads CASSASSDRGGYGYTF. CDR3 DNA sequence: TGTGCCAGCAGCGCCTCGAGCGACAGGGGAGGCTATGGCTACACCTTC.

This chain uses TRBV2 with TRBJ1-2; no clear D. Looked up from germline, CDR1 is SNHLY and CDR2 is FYNNEI. The CDR3 consists of 13 residues. V was cut by 3 bases and J by 9 bases, with 14 bases left in between. The CDR3, as DNA: TGTGCCAGCAGTGATACCGGGATCGGACGCTACACCTTC. This encodes CASSDTGIGRYTF.

This clone was found a few times. V and J are TRBV15 and TRBJ1-1; D call uncertain. Germline V gives CDR1 LNHNV, CDR2 YYDKDF (reference sequence). Trimming left V 3 bases short and J 0 bases short, with 11 bases between. This CDR3 comprises 15 residues. The CDR3 nucleotides are TGTGCCACCAGCAGGGTCGAAAGCATGAACACTGAAGCTTTCTTT. As protein: CATSRVESMNTEAFF.

The V gene is TRBV5-4, the J gene TRBJ1-1, with 7 bases identical to TRBD1. The junction had 8 bases not matched to a gene; V was cut back by 0 bases and J by 6 bases. This CDR3 comprises 15 residues. CDR1 and CDR2 (germline): SGHNT, YYREEE (reference sequence). CDR3 nucleotide sequence: TGTGCCAGCAGCTTGGAATCAGGGGGTATCGCTGAAGCTTTCTTT. Translating gives CASSLESGGIAEAFF.

The chain employs TRBV7-8 and TRBJ2-1, with TRBD2 identical over 9 bases. Trimming removed 2 bases from V and 6 bases from J; junction bases left unmatched: 8. There are 16 residues in the CDR3. Germline V gives CDR1 SGHVS, CDR2 FQNEAQ. The CDR3 nucleotides are TGTGCCAGCAGCTTATGGGGAGCGGGGGGCCGCAATGAGCAGTTCTTC. Its translation is CASSLWGAGGRNEQFF.

The chain combines TRBV28 with TRBJ1-2, with D maybe TRBD1 (5 bases). The CDR3 extends over 15 amino acids. The germline CDR1 and CDR2 sequences are MDHEN and SYDVKM. Trimming pared 4 bases from V and 7 bases from J, leaving 19 bases between. This CDR3 reads CASSSSSGISFGYTF. For the CDR3, the DNA is TGTGCCAGCAGTTCCTCGTCAGGGATCTCTTTTGGCTACACCTTC.

This chain uses TRBV19 with TRBJ1-3, with unresolved D. The V end lost 2 bases, the J end lost 1 base, and 21 bases lay between the germline ends. The length of the CDR3 is 19 residues. CDR1 is LNHDA and CDR2 is SQIVND in the germline V gene (reference sequence). The CDR3 loop is CASSIIYGGRTISGNTIYF. As DNA, the CDR3 is TGTGCCAGTAGTATAATTTACGGCGGGCGAACCATTTCTGGAAACACCATATATTTT.

This clone was observed once. V gene TRBV3-1 (or the pseudogene TRBV3-2) combines with J gene TRBJ1-1; 8 nucleotides agree with TRBD1. Germline CDR1 reads LGHDT; CDR2 reads YNNKEL (reference sequence). The CDR3 runs 14 residues. Trimming cost V 5 bases and J 6 bases; bases outside gene matches: 8. The CDR3 DNA is TGTGCCAGCAGCTCGACTACAGGGGGTTCTGAAGCTTTCTTT. Translating it yields CASSSTTGGSEAFF.

This clone was counted a few times. The genes are TRBV25-1 and TRBJ1-5; maybe TRBD1 (5 bases). CDR1 is MGHDK, CDR2 SYGVNS, per germline. V was trimmed by 3 bases and J by 5 bases, leaving 8 bases between them. CDR3 length: 13 residues. CDR3 sequence (DNA): TGTGCCAGCAGTGACCGGGGGTATCAGCCCCAGCATTTT. Translation gives CASSDRGYQPQHF.

This rearrangement joins TRBV5-1 to TRBJ2-2, with D maybe TRBD2 (6 bases). The CDR3 contains 14 residues. Germline CDR1 SGHRS, CDR2 YFSETQ. Trimming shortened V by 0 bases and J by 7 bases, and 10 bases separated the two germline ends. The CDR3: CASSLVGGSGELFF. CDR3 coding DNA: TGCGCCAGCAGCTTGGTAGGAGGGAGCGGGGAGCTGTTTTTT.

This sequence joins TRBV15 and TRBJ2-7, with D possibly TRBD1 on 6 matching bases. V lost 0 bases and J lost 2, with 11 bases in between. The CDR3 totals 15 residues. Germline-derived CDR1 and CDR2 are LNHNV and YYDKDF (reference sequence). The CDR3 is CATSRDLAGAYEQYF. The CDR3 nucleotides are TGTGCCACCAGCAGAGATCTTGCAGGGGCCTACGAGCAGTACTTC.

The rearrangement links TRBV11-1 to TRBJ2-1; tentatively, D is TRBD2 (5 bases). The germline gives CDR1 SGHAT, CDR2 FQDESV (reference sequence). The CDR3 is made up of 15 amino acids. V was clipped by 2 bases and J by 6 bases, with 14 bases between them. The CDR3 region has the DNA TGTGCCAGCAGCTTAAGATATCTGAGCGGCAATGAGCAGTTCTTC. This gives the protein CASSLRYLSGNEQFF.

This clone was found once. CDR3 coding DNA: TGTGCCAGCAGCCAAGACAGCGCGGGCGCCGGGGGCTACACCTTC. Amino acid sequence: CASSQDSAGAGGYTF. The chain recombines TRBV4-2 with TRBJ1-2; D call uncertain. The V end was cut by 0 bases, the J end by 8 bases, with 16 bases between. The CDR3 extends over 15 amino acids. Germline V gene sequence: CDR1 LGHNA, CDR2 YNFKEQ.

V is TRBV21-1 and J is TRBJ2-5; the table's D gene call, TRBD2, was not cross checked with the DNA. TRBV21-1 constitutes a pseudogene. CDR3 length equals 16 residues. CDR3 protein: CASNEATGAGRKTQYF. CDR3 bases: TGTGCCAGCAATGAGGCTACTGGAGCGGGGAGAAAGACCCAGTACTTC.

The gene calls are TRBV18 and TRBJ2-5; TRBD2 might be the D (6 bases). The CDR3 spans 14 residues. Trimming cost V 6 bases and J 5 bases, with 16 bases left between them. Germline loops: CDR1 KGHSH, CDR2 LQKENI. CDR3 protein: CASSSGTGAETQYF. As DNA, the CDR3 is TGTGCCAGCTCTTCCGGGACGGGAGCCGAGACCCAGTACTTC.